The clone carrying this T cell receptor (beta chain) was recorded once. This entry comes from a study of blood T cell repertoires in COVID-19. Across the study: Collection of acute and convalescent COVID-19 samples took place in the United States, Italy and Spain.

The V gene's germline CDR1 is SNHLY and CDR2 FYNNEI. V was shortened by 1 base and J by 5 bases, with 8 bases between the two germline ends. The CDR3 has 13 amino acids. In the original processing: Estimation of nucleated cell counts was performed using reference gene primer amplification. Here immunoSEQ multiplex PCR was the method, and the copy in TCRdb shows in-frame clones only, minus some. Clonal size and the V and J genes are those of that table, whereas D and trimming came from the DNA. The profile shows 150,000 to 200,000 clones, roughly nine tenths of them singletons. This receptor was identified in a man between 60 and 70 years old with active or convalescent COVID-19. Sequencing was performed on peripheral blood. The chain uses TRBV2 and TRBJ2-5; D ambiguous. Here the CDR3 reads CASSEVMRETQYF. In DNA form, the CDR3 reads TGTGCCAGCAGTGAAGTGATGAGGGAGACCCAGTACTTC.